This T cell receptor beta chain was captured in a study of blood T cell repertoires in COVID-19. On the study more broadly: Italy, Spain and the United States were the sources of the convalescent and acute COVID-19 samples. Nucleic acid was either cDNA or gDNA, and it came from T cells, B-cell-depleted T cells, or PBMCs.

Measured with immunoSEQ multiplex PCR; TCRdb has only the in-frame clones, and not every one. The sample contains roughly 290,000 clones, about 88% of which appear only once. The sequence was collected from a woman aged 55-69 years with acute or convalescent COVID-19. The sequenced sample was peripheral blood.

For the CDR3, the DNA is TGTGCCAGCAGCTTAACTTCCGGCAGTGGACGGGGGCTGTTTTTT. It is translated as CASSLTSGSGRGLFF. This chain joins TRBV7-3 and TRBJ2-2; TRBD2 is a possible D gene (5 bases). V lost 0 bases to trimming and J lost 13 bases, with 18 bases between them. Per the germline V gene, CDR1 is SGHTA and CDR2 is FQGTGA. The CDR3 consists of 15 residues.